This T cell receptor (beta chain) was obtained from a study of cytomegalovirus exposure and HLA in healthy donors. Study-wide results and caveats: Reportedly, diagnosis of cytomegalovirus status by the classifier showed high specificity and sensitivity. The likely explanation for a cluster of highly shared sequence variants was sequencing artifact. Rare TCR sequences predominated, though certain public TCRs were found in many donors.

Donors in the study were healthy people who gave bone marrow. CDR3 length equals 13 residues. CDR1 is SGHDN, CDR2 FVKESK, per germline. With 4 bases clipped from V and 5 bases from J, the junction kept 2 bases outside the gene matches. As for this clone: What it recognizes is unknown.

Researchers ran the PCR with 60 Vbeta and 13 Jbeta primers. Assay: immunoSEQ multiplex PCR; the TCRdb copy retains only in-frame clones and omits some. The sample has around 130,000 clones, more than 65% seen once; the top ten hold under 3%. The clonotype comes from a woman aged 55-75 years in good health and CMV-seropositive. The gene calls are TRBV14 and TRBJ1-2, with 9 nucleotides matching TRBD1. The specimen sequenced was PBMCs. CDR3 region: CASSPGTGYGYTF. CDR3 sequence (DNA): TGTGCCAGCAGCCCCGGGACAGGGTATGGCTACACCTTC.